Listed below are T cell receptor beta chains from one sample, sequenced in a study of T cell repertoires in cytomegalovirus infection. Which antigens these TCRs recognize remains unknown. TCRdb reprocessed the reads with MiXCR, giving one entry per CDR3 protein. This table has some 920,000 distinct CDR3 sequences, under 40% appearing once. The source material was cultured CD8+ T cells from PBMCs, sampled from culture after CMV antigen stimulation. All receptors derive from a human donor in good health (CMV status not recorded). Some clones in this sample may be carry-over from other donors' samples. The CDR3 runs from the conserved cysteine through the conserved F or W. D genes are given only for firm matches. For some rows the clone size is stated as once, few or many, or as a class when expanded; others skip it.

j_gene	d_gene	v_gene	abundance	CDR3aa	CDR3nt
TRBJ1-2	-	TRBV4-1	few	CASSQGYGAFYGYTF	TGCGCCAGCAGCCAAGGATATGGTGCCTTCTATGGCTACACCTTC
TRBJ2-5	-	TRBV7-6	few	CASRSVPTSQGSQETQYF	TGTGCCAGCAGATCAGTACCCACCTCCCAGGGCTCCCAAGAGACCCAGTACTTC
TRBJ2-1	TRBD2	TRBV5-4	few	CASTGGVGNEQFF	TGTGCCAGTACGGGGGGTGTTGGGAATGAGCAGTTCTTC
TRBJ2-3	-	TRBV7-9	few	CASSLAHHVVDTQYF	TGTGCCAGCAGCTTAGCCCATCACGTGGTGGATACGCAGTATTTT
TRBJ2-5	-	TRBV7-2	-	CASSLRTGIQETQYF	TGTGCCAGCAGCTTGCGTACGGGGATCCAAGAGACCCAGTACTTC
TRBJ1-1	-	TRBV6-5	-	CASRPLVLSRNTEAFF	TGTGCCAGCAGACCACTCGTGCTCTCAAGGAACACTGAAGCTTTCTTT
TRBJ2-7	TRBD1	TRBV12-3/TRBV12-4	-	CASSQEAGGYYEQYF	TGTGCCAGCAGCCAAGAGGCAGGGGGCTACTACGAGCAGTACTTC
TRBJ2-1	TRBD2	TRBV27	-	CASSLSGGGAHNEQFF	TGTGCCAGCAGTTTATCAGGCGGGGGGGCCCACAATGAGCAGTTCTTC
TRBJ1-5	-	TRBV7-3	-	CASSLTWQGNQPEHF	TGTGCCAGCAGCTTAACATGGCAGGGCAATCAGCCCGAGCATTTT
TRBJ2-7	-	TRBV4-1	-	CASSQDRGEGQYF	TGCGCCAGCAGCCAAGATAGGGGGGAGGGGCAGTACTTC
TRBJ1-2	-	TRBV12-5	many	CASGLVYDGNHYGYTF	TGTGCTAGTGGTTTGGTATATGACGGAAATCACTATGGCTACACCTTC
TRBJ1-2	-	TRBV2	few	CASTPTPEFYGYTF	TGTGCCAGCACCCCAACGCCAGAATTCTATGGCTACACCTTC
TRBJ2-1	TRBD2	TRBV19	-	CASSIGPRLAVSYNEQFF	TGTGCCAGTAGTATTGGCCCCCGACTAGCCGTCTCCTACAATGAGCAGTTCTTC
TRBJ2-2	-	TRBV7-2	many	CASSAQPYQNTGELFF	TGTGCCAGCAGCGCCCAGCCCTACCAGAACACCGGGGAGCTGTTTTTT
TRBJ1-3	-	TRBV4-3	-	CASSQETGGSGNTIYF	TGCGCCAGCAGCCAAGAGACTGGGGGCTCTGGAAACACCATATATTTT
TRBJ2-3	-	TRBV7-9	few	CASSLDRRYTDTQYF	TGTGCCAGCAGCTTAGACAGGCGATACACAGATACGCAGTATTTT
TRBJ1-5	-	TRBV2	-	CASSEGGTHYSNQPQHF	TGTGCCAGCAGTGAAGGGGGGACTCATTATAGCAATCAGCCCCAGCATTTT
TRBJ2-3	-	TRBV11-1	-	CASSLRPARISTDTQYF	TGTGCCAGCAGCTTAAGGCCAGCAAGAATTAGCACAGATACGCAGTATTTT
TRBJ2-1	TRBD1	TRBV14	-	CASSHPGQGVYNEQFF	TGTGCCAGCAGCCATCCGGGACAGGGGGTTTACAATGAGCAGTTCTTC
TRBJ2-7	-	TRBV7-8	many	CASSLSSGVLDEQYF	TGTGCCAGCAGCTTATCTTCAGGGGTCCTCGACGAGCAGTACTTC
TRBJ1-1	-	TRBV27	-	CASTQTGRTDTEAFF	TGTGCCAGCACCCAAACAGGTCGGACGGACACTGAAGCTTTCTTT
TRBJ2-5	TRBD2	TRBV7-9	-	CASSLASRGGAEETQYF	TGTGCCAGCAGCTTAGCGTCGCGGGGGGGCGCGGAGGAGACCCAGTACTTC
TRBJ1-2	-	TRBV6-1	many	CASIPGTPVPYGYTF	TGTGCCAGCATTCCCGGGACACCCGTCCCCTATGGCTACACCTTC
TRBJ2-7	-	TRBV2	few	CASSETAASEQYF	TGTGCCAGCAGTGAGACGGCGGCCAGCGAGCAGTACTTC
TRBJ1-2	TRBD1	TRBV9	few	CASSVGDRGNTLYGYTF	TGTGCCAGCAGCGTAGGGGACAGGGGGAACACTCTCTATGGCTACACCTTC
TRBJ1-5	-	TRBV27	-	CASSLSAGPGQPQHF	TGTGCCAGCAGTTTATCGGCCGGCCCGGGCCAGCCCCAGCATTTT
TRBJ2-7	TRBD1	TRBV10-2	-	CASSGTGDAFTYEQYF	TGCGCCAGCAGTGGGACAGGGGATGCTTTTACCTACGAGCAGTACTTC
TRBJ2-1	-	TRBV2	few	CASSGKTVGYNEQFF	TGTGCCAGCAGTGGAAAGACAGTAGGATACAATGAGCAGTTCTTC
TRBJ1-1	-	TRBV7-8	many	CASRLNTPMNTEAFF	TGTGCCAGCAGGCTTAATACACCCATGAACACTGAAGCTTTCTTT
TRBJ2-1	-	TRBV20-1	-	CSASGAGPYNEQFF	TGCAGTGCTAGCGGAGCGGGCCCCTACAATGAGCAGTTCTTC
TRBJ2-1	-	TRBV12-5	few	CASGLSQGTFPNEQFF	TGTGCTAGTGGTCTATCTCAAGGAACGTTTCCCAATGAGCAGTTCTTC
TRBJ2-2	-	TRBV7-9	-	CASSLPIDRPSNTGELFF	TGTGCCAGCAGCTTACCGATTGACAGGCCTTCGAACACCGGGGAGCTGTTTTTT
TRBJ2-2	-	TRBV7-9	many	CASSLVTVPGELFF	TGTGCCAGCAGCTTAGTAACAGTACCCGGGGAGCTGTTTTTT
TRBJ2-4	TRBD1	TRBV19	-	CASSIGGTGGLKNIQYF	TGTGCCAGTAGTATAGGGGGTACAGGGGGCCTAAAAAACATTCAGTACTTC
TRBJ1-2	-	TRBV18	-	CASSPSISEGLLPYGYTF	TGTGCCAGCTCACCATCGATTTCGGAGGGGCTGTTACCCTATGGCTACACCTTC
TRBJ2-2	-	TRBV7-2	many	CARGEGAGELFF	TGTGCCCGGGGAGAGGGCGCCGGGGAGCTGTTTTTT
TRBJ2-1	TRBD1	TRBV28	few	CASSLGWTGEYNEQFF	TGTGCCAGCAGTTTAGGGTGGACAGGGGAATACAATGAGCAGTTCTTC
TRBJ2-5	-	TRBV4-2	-	CASSQEEGPAQETQYF	TGTGCCAGCAGCCAAGAAGAGGGCCCAGCCCAAGAGACCCAGTACTTC
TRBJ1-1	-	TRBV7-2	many	CASSYVVNTEAFF	TGTGCCAGCAGCTACGTTGTGAACACTGAAGCTTTCTTT
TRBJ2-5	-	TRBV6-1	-	CASSEAFTPAGQLRETQYF	TGTGCCAGCAGTGAAGCCTTCACCCCCGCTGGACAGCTCCGTGAGACCCAGTACTTC
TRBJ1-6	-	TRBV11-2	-	CASSQTSSYNSPLHF	TGTGCCAGCAGCCAAACTAGCTCCTATAATTCACCCCTCCACTTT
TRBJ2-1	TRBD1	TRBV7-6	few	CASSLTGQGPYNEQFF	TGTGCCAGCAGCCTGACGGGACAGGGACCCTACAATGAGCAGTTCTTC
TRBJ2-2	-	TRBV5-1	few	CASSLVAADTGELFF	TGCGCCAGCAGCTTGGTGGCAGCCGACACCGGGGAGCTGTTTTTT
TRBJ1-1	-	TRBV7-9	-	CASRFGRRAFF	TGTGCCAGCAGATTCGGACGGAGGGCTTTCTTT
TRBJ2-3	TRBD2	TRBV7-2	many	CASSPARTSESDTQYF	TGTGCCAGCAGCCCGGCCCGGACTAGCGAGTCAGATACGCAGTATTTT
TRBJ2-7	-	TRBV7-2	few	CASSQIETEYEQYF	TGTGCCAGCAGTCAAATCGAGACCGAATACGAGCAGTACTTC
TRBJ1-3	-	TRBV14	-	CASSQDSVSGNTIYF	TGTGCCAGCAGCCAAGATTCGGTCTCTGGAAACACCATATATTTT
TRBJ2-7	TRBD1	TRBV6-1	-	CASSLTGFHEQYF	TGTGCCAGCAGTTTGACAGGGTTCCACGAGCAGTACTTC
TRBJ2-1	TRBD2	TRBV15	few	CATSRALAGGFYNEQFF	TGTGCCACCAGCAGGGCCCTAGCGGGGGGATTCTACAATGAGCAGTTCTTC
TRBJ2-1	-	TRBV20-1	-	CSARDSYSSYNEQFF	TGCAGTGCTCGGGACTCCTACAGCTCCTACAATGAGCAGTTCTTC
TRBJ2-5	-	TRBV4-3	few	CASSYLYTAPQETQYF	TGCGCCAGCAGTTACCTCTACACAGCACCCCAAGAGACCCAGTACTTC
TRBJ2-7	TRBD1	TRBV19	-	CASSYEQGDYEQYF	TGTGCCAGTAGTTACGAACAGGGGGATTACGAGCAGTACTTC
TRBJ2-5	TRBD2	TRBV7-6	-	CASSLGRKRGHQETQYF	TGTGCCAGCAGCTTAGGCCGGAAGCGGGGCCACCAAGAGACCCAGTACTTC
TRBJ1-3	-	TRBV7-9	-	CASTGAGNTIYF	TGTGCCAGCACGGGGGCTGGAAACACCATATATTTT
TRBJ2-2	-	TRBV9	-	CASSSSRGGLTGELFF	TGTGCCAGCAGCTCCTCACGCGGGGGCCTAACCGGGGAGCTGTTTTTT